The 7 T cell receptor beta chains in this list originate from one sample, sequenced in a study of cytomegalovirus exposure and HLA in healthy donors. The study ran its PCR with 60 Vbeta and 13 Jbeta primers. The table came from immunoSEQ multiplex PCR; TCRdb's copy has only in-frame clones and leaves some out. The data hold roughly 180,000 clones, with around 80% observed a single time. Sample: PBMCs. The receptors were sampled from a man aged 18 to 30 in good health and CMV-seronegative.

The CDR3 DNA follows: TGTGCCAGCAGCCAAGCTGAACTTTACGAGCAGTACTTC. This translates into CASSQAELYEQYF. The gene calls are TRBV4-2 and TRBJ2-5, with D unclear. The J call is doubtful: the DNA matches TRBJ2-7 better. Germline V gene lookup returns CDR1 LGHNA and CDR2 YNFKEQ. This CDR3 region has 13 residues.

Points on this clone: Likely a read error: the CDR3 ends without its conserved phenylalanine or tryptophan. The DNA is left out, because the CDR3 cannot be placed on it with certainty; the CDR3 is given as TCRdb lists it. The V gene is TRBV13, the J gene TRBJ1-2. The germline V gene encodes CDR1 PRHDT and CDR2 FYEKMQ (reference sequence). The CDR3 comprises 11 residues, both ends counted. The CDR3 spells CASSLVGGPKL.

The rearrangement links TRBV5-6 to TRBJ1-1; D is possibly TRBD1 (6 bases). V lost 2 bases and J lost 4, with 12 bases in between. From germline, CDR1 is SGHDT and CDR2 YYEEEE. The CDR3 length is 14 residues. CDR3 sequence (DNA): TGTGCCAGCAGCTTAGGGGGGGCTTTCACTGAAGCTTTCTTT. This encodes CASSLGGAFTEAFF.

Details on this clone: A junction end diverges from the germline sequence, so it may reflect a read error. The CDR3 protein is CASSYSGKTSYDEQFF. CDR3 nucleotide sequence: TGTGCCAGCAGTTACAGCGGCAAGACGTCCTACGATGAGCAGTTCTTC. The chain has TRBV6-8 and TRBJ2-1, with a weak D call TRBD2 (5 bases). The CDR3 loop spans 16 amino acids. CDR1 is MNHGY, CDR2 SAAAGT, per germline.

The gene calls are TRBV6-1 and TRBJ2-1; 9 bases map to TRBD2. V lost 3 bases and J lost 4; bases outside the gene matches: 13. The CDR3 is made up of 18 amino acids. Germline V lookup: CDR1 MNHNS, CDR2 SASEGT. In DNA, the CDR3 is TGTGCCAGCAGTGATCTAGCGGGGAGGGTGCCCGGGTACAATGAGCAGTTCTTC. Amino acids: CASSDLAGRVPGYNEQFF.

This chain connects TRBV7-9 to TRBJ2-3; D perhaps matches TRBD2 (7 bases). Looked up from germline, CDR1 is SEHNR and CDR2 is FQNEAQ (reference sequence). The CDR3 extends over 15 amino acids. The ends were cut back, 4 bases at V and 4 bases at J, with 15 bases in the middle. CDR3 nucleotides: TGTGCCAGCAGCTCACGCGCGGGGGCGGCAGATACGCAGTATTTT. This translates into CASSSRAGAADTQYF.

This clone has just one count. The chain couples TRBV20-1 to TRBJ1-4; the match to TRBD1 covers 7 bases. Trimming at V came to 6 bases and at J to 11 bases, leaving 3 bases not matched to a gene. The CDR3 sequence is 10 residues long. The germline V gene encodes CDR1 DFQATT and CDR2 SNEGSKA (reference sequence). The CDR3 DNA is TGCAGTGCGGAACAGGGGAAACTGTTTTTT. Translating gives CSAEQGKLFF.